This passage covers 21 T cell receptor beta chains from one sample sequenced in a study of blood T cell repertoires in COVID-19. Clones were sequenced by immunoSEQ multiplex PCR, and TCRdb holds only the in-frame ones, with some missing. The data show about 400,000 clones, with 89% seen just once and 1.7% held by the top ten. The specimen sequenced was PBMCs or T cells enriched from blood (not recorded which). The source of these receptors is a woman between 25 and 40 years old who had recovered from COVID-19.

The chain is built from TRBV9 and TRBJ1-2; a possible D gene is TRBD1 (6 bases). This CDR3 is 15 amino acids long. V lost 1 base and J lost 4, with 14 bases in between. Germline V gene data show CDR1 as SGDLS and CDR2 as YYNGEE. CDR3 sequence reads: CASSVTEQGLYGYTF. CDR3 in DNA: TGTGCCAGCAGCGTAACCGAACAGGGCCTCTATGGCTACACCTTC.

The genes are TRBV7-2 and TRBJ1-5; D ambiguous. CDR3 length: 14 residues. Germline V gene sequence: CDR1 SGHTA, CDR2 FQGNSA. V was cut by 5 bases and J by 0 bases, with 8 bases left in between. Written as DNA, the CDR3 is TGTGCCAGCAGCCAGACTTATAGCAATCAGCCCCAGCATTTT. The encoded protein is CASSQTYSNQPQHF.

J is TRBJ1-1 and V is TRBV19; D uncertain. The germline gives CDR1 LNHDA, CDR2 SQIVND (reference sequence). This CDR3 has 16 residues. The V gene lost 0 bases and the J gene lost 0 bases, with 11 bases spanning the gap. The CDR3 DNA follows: TGTGCCAGTAGTATAGATCAGCGCAGAATGAACACTGAAGCTTTCTTT. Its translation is CASSIDQRRMNTEAFF.

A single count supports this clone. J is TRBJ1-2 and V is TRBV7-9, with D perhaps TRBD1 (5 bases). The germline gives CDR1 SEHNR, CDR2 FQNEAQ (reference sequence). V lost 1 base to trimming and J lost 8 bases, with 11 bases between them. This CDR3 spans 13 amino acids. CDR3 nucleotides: TGTGCCAGCAGCTTAGGGCAGGGCGACGGCTACACCTTC. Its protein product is CASSLGQGDGYTF.

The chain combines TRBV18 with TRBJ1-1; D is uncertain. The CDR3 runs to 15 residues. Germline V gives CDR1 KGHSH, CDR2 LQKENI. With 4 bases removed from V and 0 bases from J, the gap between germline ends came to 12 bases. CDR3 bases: TGTGCCAGCTCACTCTACAACTACATGAACACTGAAGCTTTCTTT. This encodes CASSLYNYMNTEAFF.

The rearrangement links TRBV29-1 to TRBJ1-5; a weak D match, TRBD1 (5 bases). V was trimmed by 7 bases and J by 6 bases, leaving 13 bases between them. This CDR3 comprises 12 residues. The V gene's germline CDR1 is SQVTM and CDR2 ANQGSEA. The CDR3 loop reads CSGGEGGQPQHF. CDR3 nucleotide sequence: TGCAGCGGAGGGGAGGGCGGTCAGCCCCAGCATTTT.

CDR3 in DNA: TGTGCCAGCAGTTTATTGTCCAGGGTCCAGCCCCAGCATTTT. Its translation: CASSLLSRVQPQHF. The V and J genes are TRBV28 and TRBJ1-5; maybe TRBD1 (5 bases). CDR1 MDHEN and CDR2 SYDVKM come from the germline V gene. The CDR3 contains 14 residues. Trimming took off 1 base at V and 7 bases at J, with 11 bases between the two ends.

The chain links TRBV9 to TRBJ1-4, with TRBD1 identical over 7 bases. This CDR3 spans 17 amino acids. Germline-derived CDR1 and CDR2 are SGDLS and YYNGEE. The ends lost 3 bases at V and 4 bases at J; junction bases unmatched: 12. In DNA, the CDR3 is TGTGCCAGCAGCGCAAACGCCGGGACAGAGTTTAATGAAAAACTGTTTTTT. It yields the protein CASSANAGTEFNEKLFF.

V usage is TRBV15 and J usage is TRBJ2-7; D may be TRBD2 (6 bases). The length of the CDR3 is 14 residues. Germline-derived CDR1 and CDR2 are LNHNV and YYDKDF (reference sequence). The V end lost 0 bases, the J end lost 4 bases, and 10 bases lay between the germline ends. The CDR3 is CATSRDFRGYEQYF. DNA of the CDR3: TGTGCCACCAGCAGAGATTTCCGGGGGTACGAGCAGTACTTC.

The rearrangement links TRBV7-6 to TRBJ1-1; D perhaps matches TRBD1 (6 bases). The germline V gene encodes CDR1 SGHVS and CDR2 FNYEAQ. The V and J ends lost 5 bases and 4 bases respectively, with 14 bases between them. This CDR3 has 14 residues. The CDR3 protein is CASSPQGRGTEAFF. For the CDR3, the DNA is TGTGCCAGCAGCCCACAGGGAAGAGGCACTGAAGCTTTCTTT.

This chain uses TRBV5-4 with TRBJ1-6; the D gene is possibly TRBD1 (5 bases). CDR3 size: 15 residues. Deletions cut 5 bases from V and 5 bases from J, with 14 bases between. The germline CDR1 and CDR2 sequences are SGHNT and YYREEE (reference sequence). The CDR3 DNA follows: TGTGCCAGCAGACAGGCCGGTAACAATAATTCACCCCTCCACTTT. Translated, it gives CASRQAGNNNSPLHF.

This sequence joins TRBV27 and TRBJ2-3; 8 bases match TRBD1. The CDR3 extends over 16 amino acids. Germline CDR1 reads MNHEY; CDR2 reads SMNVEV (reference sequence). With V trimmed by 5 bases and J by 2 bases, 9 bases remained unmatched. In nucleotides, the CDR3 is TGTGCCAGCAGTCCCTTCCACAGGGGGATCACAGATACGCAGTATTTT. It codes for CASSPFHRGITDTQYF.

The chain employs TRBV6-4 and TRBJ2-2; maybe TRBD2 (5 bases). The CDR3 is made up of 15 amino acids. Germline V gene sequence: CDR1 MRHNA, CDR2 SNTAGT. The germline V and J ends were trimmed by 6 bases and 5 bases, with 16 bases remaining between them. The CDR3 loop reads CASRILRTYTGELFF. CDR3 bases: TGTGCCAGCAGAATATTACGGACTTATACCGGGGAGCTGTTTTTT.

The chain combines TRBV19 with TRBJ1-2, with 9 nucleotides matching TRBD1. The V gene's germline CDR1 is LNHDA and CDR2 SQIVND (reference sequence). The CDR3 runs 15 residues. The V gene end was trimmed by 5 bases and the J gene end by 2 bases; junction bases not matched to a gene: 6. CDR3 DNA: TGTGCCAGTAGTCCCTCCGGGACAGGGAACTATGGCTACACCTTC. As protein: CASSPSGTGNYGYTF.

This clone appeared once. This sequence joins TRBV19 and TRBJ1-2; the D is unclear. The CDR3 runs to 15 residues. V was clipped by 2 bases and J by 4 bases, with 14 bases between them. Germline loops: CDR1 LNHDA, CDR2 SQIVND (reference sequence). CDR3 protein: CASSINSASRYGYTF. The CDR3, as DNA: TGTGCCAGTAGTATAAACTCCGCTTCGCGCTATGGCTACACCTTC.

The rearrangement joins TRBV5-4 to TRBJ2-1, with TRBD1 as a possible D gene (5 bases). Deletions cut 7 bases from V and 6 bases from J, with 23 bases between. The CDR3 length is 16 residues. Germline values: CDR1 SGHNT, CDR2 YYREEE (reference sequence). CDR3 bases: TGTGCCAGCCACGAAGGGGCCACCCCAGCCTTCAATGAGCAGTTCTTC. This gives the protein CASHEGATPAFNEQFF.

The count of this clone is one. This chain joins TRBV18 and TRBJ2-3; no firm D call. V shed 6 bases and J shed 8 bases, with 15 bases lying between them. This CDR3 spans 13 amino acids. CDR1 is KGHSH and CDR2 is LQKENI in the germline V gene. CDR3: CASSRPSDSTQYF. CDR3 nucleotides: TGTGCCAGCTCTCGTCCTAGTGATTCTACGCAGTATTTT.

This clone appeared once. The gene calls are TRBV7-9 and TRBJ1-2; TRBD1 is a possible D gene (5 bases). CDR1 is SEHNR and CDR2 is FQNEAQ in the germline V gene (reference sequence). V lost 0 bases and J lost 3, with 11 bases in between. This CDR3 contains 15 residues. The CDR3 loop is CASSLAQGADYGYTF. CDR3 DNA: TGTGCCAGCAGCTTAGCGCAAGGGGCGGACTATGGCTACACCTTC.

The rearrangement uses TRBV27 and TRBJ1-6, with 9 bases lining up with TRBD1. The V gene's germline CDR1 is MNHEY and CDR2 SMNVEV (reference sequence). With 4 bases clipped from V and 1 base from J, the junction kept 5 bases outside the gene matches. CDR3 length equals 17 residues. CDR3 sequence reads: CASSYKGTGSYNSPLHF. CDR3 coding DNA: TGTGCCAGCAGTTATAAGGGGACAGGGTCCTATAATTCACCCCTCCACTTT.

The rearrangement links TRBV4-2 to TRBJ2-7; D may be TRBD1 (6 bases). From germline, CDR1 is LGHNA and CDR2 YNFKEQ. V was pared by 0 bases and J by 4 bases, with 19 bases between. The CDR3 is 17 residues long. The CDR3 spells CASSQESAGAGMYEQYF. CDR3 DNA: TGTGCCAGCAGCCAAGAAAGTGCAGGGGCAGGGATGTACGAGCAGTACTTC.

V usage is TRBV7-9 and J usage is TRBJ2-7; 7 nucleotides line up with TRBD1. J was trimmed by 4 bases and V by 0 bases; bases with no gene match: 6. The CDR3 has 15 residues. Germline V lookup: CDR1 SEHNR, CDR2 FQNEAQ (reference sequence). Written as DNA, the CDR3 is TGTGCCAGCAGCTTAGCCCCCGGGACAGTATACGAGCAGTACTTC. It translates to CASSLAPGTVYEQYF.